Listed below are T cell receptor beta chains from one sample, sequenced in a study of T cells in Graves' hyperthyroidism and ophthalmopathy. From the multiplex PCR reads, TCRdb called clonotypes with MiXCR, one entry per CDR3 protein. The sample yields under 700,000 distinct CDR3 sequences, approximately 15% seen once. Sequencing was carried out using blood. These receptors were obtained from a woman between 18 and 29 years old with Graves' hyperthyroidism. CDR3s include the opening cysteine and the closing phenylalanine or tryptophan. A D gene is named only where the DNA matches it firmly. The size of a clone is reported for some rows only, either as once, few or many, or as a class for expanded clones.

CDR3 protein	CDR3 DNA	J gene	D gene	V gene	clone size
CSAAGLAGGQYEQFF	TGCAGTGCGGCGGGACTAGCGGGGGGGCAGTATGAGCAGTTCTTC	TRBJ2-1	TRBD2	TRBV20-1	-
CASSLEGPSSYNSPLHF	TGTGCCAGCAGCTTAGAAGGCCCCAGCTCCTATAATTCACCCCTCCACTTT	TRBJ1-6	-	TRBV11-3	few
CASSPGGTNEKLFF	TGCGCCAGCAGCCCGGGGGGGACTAATGAAAAACTGTTTTTT	TRBJ1-4	-	TRBV5-1	few
CSANTIYKDYEQFF	TGCAGTGCCAACACTATTTATAAGGACTATGAGCAGTTCTTC	TRBJ2-1	-	TRBV20-1	many
CASSWTSGVSNNEQFF	TGTGCCAGCAGCTGGACTAGCGGGGTCAGTAACAATGAGCAGTTCTTC	TRBJ2-1	TRBD2	TRBV28	-
CASSPIGGKNIQYF	TGTGCCAGCAGCCCCATTGGTGGCAAAAACATTCAGTACTTC	TRBJ2-4	-	TRBV5-6	many
CSAPRGWAGNTEAFF	TGCAGTGCCCCGAGGGGTTGGGCAGGGAACACTGAAGCTTTCTTT	TRBJ1-1	-	TRBV20-1	-
CASSQGTPAGELFF	TGTGCCAGCAGCCAAGGGACCCCGGCCGGGGAGCTGTTTTTT	TRBJ2-2	-	TRBV14	-
CASSEMTGGGTQYF	TGTGCCAGCAGTGAGATGACAGGGGGTGGGACCCAGTACTTC	TRBJ2-5	TRBD1	TRBV2	many
CSVLWGNSETQYF	TGCAGCGTTTTATGGGGAAATTCTGAGACCCAGTACTTC	TRBJ2-5	-	TRBV29-1	many
CATSDAGTDYGYTF	TGTGCCACCAGTGATGCCGGGACAGACTATGGCTACACCTTC	TRBJ1-2	TRBD1	TRBV24-1	many
CASSSTSGRRDEQFF	TGTGCCAGCAGTTCTACTAGCGGGAGAAGGGATGAGCAGTTCTTC	TRBJ2-1	TRBD2	TRBV28	-